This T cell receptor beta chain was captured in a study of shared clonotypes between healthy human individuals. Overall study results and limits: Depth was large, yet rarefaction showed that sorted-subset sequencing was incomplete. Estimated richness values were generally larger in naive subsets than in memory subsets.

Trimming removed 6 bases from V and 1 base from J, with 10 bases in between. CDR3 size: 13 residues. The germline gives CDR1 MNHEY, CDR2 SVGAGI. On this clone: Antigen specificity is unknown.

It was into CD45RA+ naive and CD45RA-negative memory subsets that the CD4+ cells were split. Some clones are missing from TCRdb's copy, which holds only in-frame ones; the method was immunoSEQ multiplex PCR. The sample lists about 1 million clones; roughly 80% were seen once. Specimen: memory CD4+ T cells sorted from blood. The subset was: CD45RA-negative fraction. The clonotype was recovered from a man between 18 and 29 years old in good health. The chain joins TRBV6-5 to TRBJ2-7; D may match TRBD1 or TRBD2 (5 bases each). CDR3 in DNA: TGTGCCAGCAGCTCGGGACCTTCCTACGAGCAGTACTTC. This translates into CASSSGPSYEQYF.